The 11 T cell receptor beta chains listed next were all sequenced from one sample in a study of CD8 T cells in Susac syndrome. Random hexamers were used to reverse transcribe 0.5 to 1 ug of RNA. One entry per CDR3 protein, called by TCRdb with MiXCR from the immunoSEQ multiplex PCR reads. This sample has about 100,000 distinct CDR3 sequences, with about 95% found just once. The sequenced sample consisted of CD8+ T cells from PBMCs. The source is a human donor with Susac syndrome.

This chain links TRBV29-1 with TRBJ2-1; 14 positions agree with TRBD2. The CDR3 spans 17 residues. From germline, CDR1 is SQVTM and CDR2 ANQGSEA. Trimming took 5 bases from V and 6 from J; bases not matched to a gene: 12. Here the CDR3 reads CSVTKGLAGALLNEQFF. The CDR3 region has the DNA TGCAGCGTTACGAAGGGACTAGCGGGAGCTTTACTCAATGAGCAGTTCTTC.

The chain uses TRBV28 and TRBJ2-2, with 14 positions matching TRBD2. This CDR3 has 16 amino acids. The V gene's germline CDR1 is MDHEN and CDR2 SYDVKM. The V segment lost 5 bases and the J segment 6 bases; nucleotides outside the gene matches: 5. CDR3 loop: CASSAGLAGGSGELFF. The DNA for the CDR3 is TGTGCCAGCAGTGCCGGACTAGCGGGAGGATCCGGGGAGCTGTTTTTT.

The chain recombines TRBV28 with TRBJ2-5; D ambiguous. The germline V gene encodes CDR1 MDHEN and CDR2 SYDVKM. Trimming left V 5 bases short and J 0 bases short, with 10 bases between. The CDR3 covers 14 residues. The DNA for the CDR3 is TGTGCCAGCAGTCTCGGACGGGACCAAGAGACCCAGTACTTC. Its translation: CASSLGRDQETQYF. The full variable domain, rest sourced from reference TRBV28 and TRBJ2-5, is DVKVTQSSRYLVKRTGEKVFLECVQDMDHENMFWYRQDPGLGLRLIYFSYDVKMKEKGDIPEGYSVSREKKERFSLILESASTNQTSMYLCASSLGRDQETQYFGPGTRLLVL.

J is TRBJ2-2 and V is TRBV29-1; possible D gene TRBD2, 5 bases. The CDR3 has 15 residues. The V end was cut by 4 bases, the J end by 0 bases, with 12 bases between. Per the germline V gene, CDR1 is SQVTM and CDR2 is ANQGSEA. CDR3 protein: CSVGDTRANTGELFF. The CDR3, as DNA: TGCAGCGTTGGAGATACTAGAGCGAACACCGGGGAGCTGTTTTTT.

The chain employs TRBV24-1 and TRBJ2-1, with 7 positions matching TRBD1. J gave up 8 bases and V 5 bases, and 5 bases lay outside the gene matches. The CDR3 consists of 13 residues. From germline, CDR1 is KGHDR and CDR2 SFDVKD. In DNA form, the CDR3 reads TGTGCCACCAGTGGCCCAACAGGGGATGAGCAGTTCTTC. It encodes CATSGPTGDEQFF.

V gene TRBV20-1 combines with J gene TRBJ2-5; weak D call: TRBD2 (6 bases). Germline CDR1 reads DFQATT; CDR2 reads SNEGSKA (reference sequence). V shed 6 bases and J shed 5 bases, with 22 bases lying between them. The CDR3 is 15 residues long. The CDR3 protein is CSAGLAREALETQYF. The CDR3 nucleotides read TGCAGTGCCGGCTTGGCGAGGGAGGCTTTGGAGACCCAGTACTTC.

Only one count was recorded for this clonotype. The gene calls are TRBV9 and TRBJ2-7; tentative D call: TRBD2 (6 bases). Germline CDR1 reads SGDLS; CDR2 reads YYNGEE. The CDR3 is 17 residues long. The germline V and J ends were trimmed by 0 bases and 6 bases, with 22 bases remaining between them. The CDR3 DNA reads TGTGCCAGCAGCGTAGCGCCTTCGGACGGAGGGTTTCCCGAGCAGTACTTC. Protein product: CASSVAPSDGGFPEQYF.

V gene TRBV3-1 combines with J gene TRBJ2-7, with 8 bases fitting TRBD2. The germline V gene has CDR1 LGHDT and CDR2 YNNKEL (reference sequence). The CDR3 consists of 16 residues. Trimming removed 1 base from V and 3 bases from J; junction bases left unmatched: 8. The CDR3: CASSQVGGTRSYEQYF. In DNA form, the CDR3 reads TGTGCCAGCAGCCAAGTAGGGGGGACTAGGAGCTACGAGCAGTACTTC.

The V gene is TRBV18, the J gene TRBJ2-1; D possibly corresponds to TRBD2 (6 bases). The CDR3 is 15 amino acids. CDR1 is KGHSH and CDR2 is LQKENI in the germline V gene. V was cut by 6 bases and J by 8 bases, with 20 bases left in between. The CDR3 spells CASSIMGKLADEQFF. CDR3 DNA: TGTGCCAGCTCGATCATGGGCAAACTAGCAGATGAGCAGTTCTTC.

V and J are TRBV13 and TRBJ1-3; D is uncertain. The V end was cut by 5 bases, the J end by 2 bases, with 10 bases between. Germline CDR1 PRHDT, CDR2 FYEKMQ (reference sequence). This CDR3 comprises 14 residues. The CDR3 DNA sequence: TGTGCCAGCAGCCGAGCGGGTGCTGGAAACACCATATATTTT. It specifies CASSRAGAGNTIYF. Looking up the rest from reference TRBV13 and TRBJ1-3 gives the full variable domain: AAGVIQSPRHLIKEKRETATLKCYPIPRHDTVYWYQQGPGQDPQFLISFYEKMQSDKGSIPDRFSAQQFSDYHSELNMSSLELGDSALYFCASSRAGAGNTIYFGEGSWLTVV.

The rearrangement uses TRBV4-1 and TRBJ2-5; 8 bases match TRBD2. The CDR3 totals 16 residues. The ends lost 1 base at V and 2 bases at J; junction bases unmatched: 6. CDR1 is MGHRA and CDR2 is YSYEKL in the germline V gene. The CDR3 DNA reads TGCGCCAGCAGCCAAGCGGGGGGGCTCATACAAGAGACCCAGTACTTC. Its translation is CASSQAGGLIQETQYF.